One sample yielded the 8 T cell receptor beta chains listed below, sequenced in a study of blood T cell repertoires in COVID-19. Sequencing was performed with immunoSEQ multiplex PCR; in TCRdb, only in-frame clones are kept and a portion is missing. The repertoire holds some 65,000 clones, with around 90% as singletons. The sequencing input was peripheral blood. The source of these receptors is a man in his 60s with acute or convalescent COVID-19.

DNA for the CDR3: TGTGCCTGGAGTAATAACAGGGATTCACCCCTCCACTTT. Amino acids: CAWSNNRDSPLHF. The J gene is TRBJ1-6, the V gene TRBV30; tentative D call: TRBD1 (6 bases). The CDR3 has 13 amino acids. CDR1 is GTSNPN, CDR2 SVGIG, per germline (reference sequence). V lost 2 bases and J lost 8, with 10 bases in between.

This clone was seen only once. This chain uses TRBV5-4 with TRBJ2-3, with D possibly matching TRBD1 (5 bases). Germline CDR1 SGHNT, CDR2 YYREEE (reference sequence). The CDR3 runs to 14 residues. Trimming stripped 6 bases from V and 2 bases from J, with 13 bases between. The CDR3 sequence is CASKDDRHTDTQYF. In nucleotides, the CDR3 is TGTGCCAGCAAGGATGACAGACACACAGATACGCAGTATTTT.

V and J are TRBV27 and TRBJ2-1; 10 bases match TRBD2. This CDR3 region has 15 residues. Trimming removed 1 base from V and 7 bases from J; junction bases left unmatched: 4. Germline CDR1 is MNHEY and CDR2 is SMNVEV (reference sequence). The CDR3: CASSLFLAGVNEQFF. CDR3 in DNA: TGTGCCAGCAGTTTATTCCTAGCGGGGGTAAATGAGCAGTTCTTC.

V and J are TRBV5-4 and TRBJ2-2, with TRBD2 as a possible D gene (6 bases). Trimming removed 1 base at V and 2 bases at J, with 12 bases between. This CDR3 contains 16 residues. Germline assignment: CDR1 SGHNT and CDR2 YYREEE (reference sequence). The CDR3 DNA reads TGTGCCAGCAGCTTGTTCGGGGGAGCAAACACCGGGGAGCTGTTTTTT. It encodes CASSLFGGANTGELFF.

The genes are TRBV30 and TRBJ1-1; D unclear. Looked up from germline, CDR1 is GTSNPN and CDR2 is SVGIG (reference sequence). The CDR3 runs 17 residues. V lost 0 bases to trimming and J lost 1 base, with 18 bases between them. The CDR3 region is CAWSVLGMVGRNTEAFF. The CDR3 DNA is TGTGCCTGGAGTGTACTAGGAATGGTAGGGAGGAACACTGAAGCTTTCTTT.

V gene TRBV2 combines with J gene TRBJ1-1, with a tentative D call TRBD1 (6 bases). The CDR3 consists of 13 residues. Germline V CDR1 and CDR2: SNHLY, FYNNEI. The germline V and J ends were trimmed by 9 bases and 2 bases, with 13 bases remaining between them. This CDR3 reads CARGTPSNTEAFF. CDR3 nucleotides: TGTGCCAGGGGGACACCAAGCAACACTGAAGCTTTCTTT.

V and J are TRBV6-5 and TRBJ2-7, with TRBD1 identical over 10 bases. The ends lost 2 bases at V and 3 bases at J; junction bases unmatched: 1. This CDR3 spans 14 amino acids. Germline lookup yields CDR1 MNHEY and CDR2 SVGAGI. In nucleotides, the CDR3 is TGTGCCAGCAGTTACGGGACAGGGGACTACGAGCAGTACTTC. Encoded protein: CASSYGTGDYEQYF.

The V call is TRBV24-1, the J call TRBJ1-5; 8 bases agree with TRBD1. CDR1 KGHDR and CDR2 SFDVKD come from the germline V gene. The CDR3 length is 15 residues. The V and J ends lost 6 bases and 1 base, in that order; junction bases with no gene match: 4. CDR3 sequence reads: CATSTRTGSNQPQHF. The CDR3 DNA follows: TGTGCCACCAGTACCCGGACAGGGAGCAATCAGCCCCAGCATTTT.